Listed here are 27 T cell receptor beta chains from one sample, sequenced in a study of tumor-infiltrating lymphocytes in primary liver carcinoma. Germline DNA was also extracted, and blood RNA derived from unsorted whole blood. Researchers generated TCR beta cDNA from approximately 0.55 ug of total RNA, relying on a constant-region primer. Slightly modified ARM-PCR with three nested multiplex PCR rounds yielded TCR beta libraries. Investigators reported that the first two PCR rounds, at 10 cycles each, used TRBV1-TRBV30 forward primers with a C-beta reverse primer. One entry per CDR3 protein, called by TCRdb with MiXCR from the multiplex PCR reads. The sample has about 320,000 distinct CDR3 sequences, 58% seen once. The sequencing sample was made of peripheral blood. These receptors were obtained from a woman in her 30s with primary liver carcinoma and hepatitis B virus infection.

The CDR3 DNA is TGTGCCAGCAGTGAAGCGGGACTAGCGGGAGAGGAGCAGTTCTTC. This sequence encodes CASSEAGLAGEEQFF. The chain couples TRBV6-1 to TRBJ2-1, with 14 bases aligning to TRBD2. The V gene end was trimmed by 0 bases and the J gene end by 10 bases; junction bases not matched to a gene: 2. Germline assignment: CDR1 MNHNS and CDR2 SASEGT. The CDR3 extends over 15 amino acids.

This clonotype was detected ten times or more. The rearrangement joins TRBV11-3 to TRBJ2-5, with 12 bases identical to TRBD2. The CDR3 consists of 16 residues. CDR1 and CDR2 from the germline V gene are SGHNT and YENEEA. J lost 1 base, V lost 6 bases, and 6 bases had no gene match. The DNA of the CDR3 is TGTGCCAGCAGAATTGGACTAGCGGGAATCCAAGAGACCCAGTACTTC. Its translation: CASRIGLAGIQETQYF.

Notes on this clonotype: An end of the junction differs from the germline gene, which may be a read error. The V call is TRBV6-5, the J call TRBJ2-1; possibly TRBD1 for D (6 bases). The germline CDR1 and CDR2 sequences are MNHEY and SVGAGI. The CDR3 runs to 17 residues. CDR3 nucleotides: TGCGCCAGCAGTTCCCCCTCTCAGACAGGCCGGTACAATGAGCGGTTCTTC. Residues: CASSSPSQTGRYNERFF.

The chain couples TRBV5-1 to TRBJ2-1, with 9 bases that match TRBD2. The CDR3 extends over 13 amino acids. Germline loops: CDR1 SGHRS, CDR2 YFSETQ. The junction had 4 bases not matched to a gene; V was cut back by 4 bases and J by 8 bases. The CDR3 sequence: CASSGSGRDEQFF. The DNA of the CDR3 is TGCGCCAGCAGCGGTAGCGGGAGAGATGAGCAGTTCTTC.

A single count supports this clonotype. This may stem from a read error, because a much larger clone lies one nucleotide away. V is TRBV6-5 and J is TRBJ1-2; D may be TRBD1 (5 bases). The CDR3 has 16 amino acids. CDR1 MNHEY and CDR2 SVGAGI come from the germline V gene. The DNA of the CDR3 is TGTGCCAACAGTTACGCCGCCGGGACCCACTTGAATGGCTACACCTTC. It is translated as CANSYAAGTHLNGYTF.

This clonotype was observed a single time. This is likely a read error, given that the CDR3 carries no conserved phenylalanine or tryptophan at its end. This chain joins TRBV7-9 and TRBJ2-7, with 7 bases identical to TRBD2. V lost 3 bases, J lost 5 bases, and 4 bases stayed unmatched. The V gene's germline CDR1 is SEHNR and CDR2 FQNEAQ (reference sequence). The CDR3 totals 13 residues. The CDR3 sequence is CASSFTGGDEQYL. The CDR3 coding sequence is TGTGCCAGCAGCTTTACGGGAGGCGACGAGCAGTACCTC.

For this clonotype: At one end, the junction sequence differs from germline, possibly due to a read error. The chain links TRBV6-5 to TRBJ2-1; 9 positions match TRBD1. The CDR3 contains 16 residues. Germline CDR1 MNHEY, CDR2 SVGAGI. For the CDR3, the DNA is TGTGCCAGCAGCCGAAACCGGGACAGGGTGGGGAATGAGCACTTCTTC. Amino acids: CASSRNRDRVGNEHFF.

The chain recombines TRBV28 with TRBJ1-5, with 8 bases identical to TRBD1. The length of the CDR3 is 13 residues. Losses at the gene ends were 7 bases for V and 6 bases for J; bases not matched to a gene: 5. CDR1 and CDR2 (germline): MDHEN, SYDVKM. CDR3 nucleotide sequence: TGTGCCAGCATCTCAGGGGGCGGTCAGCCCCAGCATTTT. Its protein product is CASISGGGQPQHF.

V is TRBV5-5 and J is TRBJ2-1, with 10 nucleotides matching TRBD1. Germline CDR1 is SGHKS and CDR2 is YYEKEE (reference sequence). The CDR3 is made up of 15 amino acids. J gave up 7 bases and V 5 bases, and 9 bases lay outside the gene matches. CDR3 sequence reads: CASSSDRGKSNEQFF. The CDR3 bases are TGTGCCAGCAGTTCGGACAGGGGGAAAAGTAATGAGCAGTTCTTC.

The chain combines TRBV28 with TRBJ2-1; D perhaps matches TRBD1 (6 bases). Germline CDR1 is MDHEN and CDR2 is SYDVKM. Trimming shortened V by 6 bases and J by 6 bases, and 12 bases separated the two germline ends. The CDR3 length is 13 residues. CDR3 residues: CASRLTGGNEQFF. As DNA, the CDR3 is TGTGCCAGCAGACTGACAGGAGGCAATGAGCAGTTCTTC.

Turning to this clonotype: The final CDR3 position lacks the conserved phenylalanine or tryptophan, pointing to a likely read error. The gene calls are TRBV4-3 and TRBJ2-5, with 9 nucleotides matching TRBD1. The CDR3 is 13 amino acids. Trimming at V came to 8 bases and at J to 1 base, leaving 2 bases not matched to a gene. Germline CDR1 is LGHNA and CDR2 is YSLEER. The CDR3 is CASGQGLQETQYS. The CDR3 DNA sequence: TGCGCCAGCGGACAGGGGCTCCAAGAGACCCAGTACTCC.

DNA for the CDR3: TGTGCCAGCACGCCGACACAAGGGACAGATACGCAGTATTTT. Its protein product is CASTPTQGTDTQYF. V usage is TRBV7-8 and J usage is TRBJ2-3, with D unclear. Per germline, CDR1 SGHVS and CDR2 FQNEAQ. This CDR3 contains 14 residues. V lost 7 bases and J lost 3, with 14 bases in between.

Of note for this clonotype: It may be a read error: a sequence one base away is much more abundant. The rearrangement joins TRBV12-3 or TRBV12-4 to TRBJ1-2; D remains unclear. The CDR3 contains 12 residues. The V end was cut by 5 bases, the J end by 4 bases, with 8 bases between. CDR3 in amino acids: CASSVQFYGYTF. Written as DNA, the CDR3 is TGTGCCAGCAGTGTTCAGTTCTATGGCTACACCTTC.

This clonotype has more than one count but fewer than ten. V gene TRBV6-4 combines with J gene TRBJ2-1; 7 nucleotides line up with TRBD1. CDR3 length: 13 amino acids. After removal of 0 bases from V and 7 bases from J, the junction contained 0 bases not matched to a gene. The V gene's germline CDR1 is MRHNA and CDR2 SNTAGT. The CDR3 DNA follows: TGTGCCAGCAGTGACTCGGACAGGAATGAGCAGTTCTTC. It specifies CASSDSDRNEQFF.

A remark on this clonotype: One end of the junction is discordant with germline, which a read error may explain. The CDR3 DNA follows: TGTGCCAGCAGCCGTGGGTTGCGCGACACTGAAGCTCTCTTT. Translating gives CASSRGLRDTEALF. The rearrangement links TRBV5-4 to TRBJ1-1; D is unclear. Germline V gene sequence: CDR1 SGHNT, CDR2 YYREEE (reference sequence). The CDR3 has 14 residues.

V usage is TRBV12-3 or TRBV12-4 and J usage is TRBJ1-1; D unresolved. Trimming left V 5 bases short and J 4 bases short, with 17 bases between. CDR3 size: 15 residues. CDR3 sequence (DNA): TGTGCCAGCAGTCGACCGGGGAAGGGAAGCACTGAAGCTTTCTTT. Encoded protein: CASSRPGKGSTEAFF.

This clonotype was counted only a few times. The V call is TRBV6-2 or TRBV6-3, the J call TRBJ1-1; D not certain. The CDR3 has 11 amino acids. The V and J ends lost 6 bases and 2 bases respectively, with 4 bases between them. Per the germline V gene, CDR1 is MNHEY and CDR2 is SVGEGT. The CDR3 spells CASRRNTEAFF. The CDR3, as DNA: TGTGCCAGCAGGCGTAACACTGAAGCTTTCTTT.

Notes on this clonotype: This may be a read error: a much more frequent sequence differs by one nucleotide. The CDR3 region is CCARGLADSYEQYF. CDR3 nucleotide sequence: TGCTGCGCCCGAGGGTTAGCGGACTCCTACGAGCAGTACTTC. This sequence joins TRBV29-1 and TRBJ2-7, with D maybe TRBD2 (6 bases). Per germline, CDR1 SQVTM and CDR2 ANQGSEA. The CDR3 extends over 14 amino acids.

The table lists this clonotype with many counts. The genes are TRBV4-1 and TRBJ2-1, with TRBD2 identical over 9 bases. Germline CDR1 is MGHRA and CDR2 is YSYEKL. The CDR3 length is 16 residues. Trimming removed 0 bases from V and 5 bases from J; junction bases left unmatched: 5. CDR3 bases: TGCGCCAGCAGCCAAGATCGCACTAGCGGGCACAATGAGCAGTTCTTC. Translated: CASSQDRTSGHNEQFF.

The rearrangement uses TRBV7-9 and TRBJ2-7, with TRBD1 matching over 10 bases. This CDR3 is 16 amino acids long. The V gene end was trimmed by 5 bases and the J gene end by 6 bases; junction bases not matched to a gene: 13. Germline V lookup: CDR1 SEHNR, CDR2 FQNEAQ (reference sequence). CDR3 in amino acids: CASSPVVGQGSFEQYF. In nucleotides, the CDR3 is TGTGCCAGCAGCCCAGTGGTGGGACAGGGGTCGTTCGAGCAGTACTTC. The complete variable domain, with remaining parts taken from reference TRBV7-9 and TRBJ2-7, reads DTGVSQNPRHKITKRGQNVTFRCDPISEHNRLYWYRQTLGQGPEFLTYFQNEAQLEKSRLLSDRFSAERPKGSFSTLEIQRTEQGDSAMYLCASSPVVGQGSFEQYFGPGTRLTVT.

The sample holds many counts of this clonotype. The chain uses TRBV11-2 and TRBJ2-1; maybe TRBD1 (5 bases). The germline CDR1 and CDR2 sequences are SGHAT and FQNNGV. The CDR3 has 16 residues. V lost 5 bases, J lost 0 bases, and 14 bases lay in between. CDR3 region: CASSARTLSSYNEQFF. The CDR3 region has the DNA TGTGCCAGCAGCGCCCGGACATTAAGCTCCTACAATGAGCAGTTCTTC. Full variable domain (missing parts from reference TRBV11-2 and TRBJ2-1): EAGVAQSPRYKIIEKRQSVAFWCNPISGHATLYWYQQILGQGPKLLIQFQNNGVVDDSQLPKDRFSAERLKGVDSTLKIQPAKLEDSAVYLCASSARTLSSYNEQFFGPGTRLTVL.

This clonotype was observed once. Here the CDR3 omits its conserved ending phenylalanine or tryptophan, so a read error is the likely source. The chain joins TRBV11-2 to TRBJ2-3; no firm D call. The germline CDR1 and CDR2 sequences are SGHAT and FQNNGV. This CDR3 is 14 amino acids long. The CDR3 here is CVSSYGSSTDTQYL. The CDR3, as DNA: TGTGTCAGCAGCTATGGCAGTTCCACAGATACGCAGTATTTG.

In the case of this clonotype: A much larger clone lies one base from this, so it may be a read error. The V gene is TRBV4-3, the J gene TRBJ1-1; D perhaps matches TRBD1 (5 bases). CDR1 and CDR2 from the germline V gene are LGHNA and YSLEER. The CDR3 spans 15 residues. This chain's CDR3 is CDSSQAPDSNTEAFF. As DNA, the CDR3 is TGCGACAGCAGCCAAGCCCCAGACAGCAACACTGAAGCTTTCTTT.

The chain is built from TRBV4-1 and TRBJ1-2, with D unclear. The CDR3 totals 15 residues. Germline CDR1 and CDR2: MGHRA and YSYEKL. V lost 0 bases to trimming and J lost 7 bases, with 15 bases between them. The CDR3 is CASSQEAGGPPGYTF. The CDR3 DNA sequence: TGCGCCAGCAGCCAAGAAGCCGGAGGCCCGCCTGGCTACACCTTC.

In the case of this clonotype: The junction and the germline gene differ at one end; a read error may be behind it. J is TRBJ2-3 and V is TRBV4-2; 10 bases fit TRBD2. CDR3 length: 15 amino acids. Looked up from germline, CDR1 is LGHNA and CDR2 is YNFKEQ. CDR3 in amino acids: CASSQDLLAGDKQYF. The CDR3 DNA reads as TGTGCCAGCAGCCAGGACCTCCTAGCGGGAGATAAGCAGTATTTT.

In this sample, this clonotype turned up many times. The chain carries TRBV4-3 and TRBJ1-2; weak D call: TRBD1 (6 bases). Germline V gene lookup returns CDR1 LGHNA and CDR2 YSLEER. The CDR3 sequence is 14 residues long. Trimming left V 5 bases short and J 8 bases short, with 18 bases between. The CDR3 loop is CASSSLWGLRGYTF. The CDR3 region has the DNA TGCGCCAGCAGCTCACTGTGGGGGCTGCGGGGCTACACCTTC.

This chain joins TRBV7-8 and TRBJ2-3, with D possibly matching TRBD1 (6 bases). The CDR3 extends over 12 amino acids. V lost 2 bases and J 13 bases, leaving 13 bases between the germline ends. CDR1 and CDR2 from the germline V gene are SGHVS and FQNEAQ. CDR3 nucleotide sequence: TGTGCCAGCAGCTTAAACCCGCAGGGGAAGTATTTT. Protein sequence: CASSLNPQGKYF. The complete variable domain, with remaining parts taken from reference TRBV7-8 and TRBJ2-3, reads GAGVSQSPRYKVAKRGQDVALRCDPISGHVSLFWYQQALGQGPEFLTYFQNEAQLDKSGLPSDRFFAERPEGSVSTLKIQRTQQEDSAVYLCASSLNPQGKYFGPGTRLTVL.